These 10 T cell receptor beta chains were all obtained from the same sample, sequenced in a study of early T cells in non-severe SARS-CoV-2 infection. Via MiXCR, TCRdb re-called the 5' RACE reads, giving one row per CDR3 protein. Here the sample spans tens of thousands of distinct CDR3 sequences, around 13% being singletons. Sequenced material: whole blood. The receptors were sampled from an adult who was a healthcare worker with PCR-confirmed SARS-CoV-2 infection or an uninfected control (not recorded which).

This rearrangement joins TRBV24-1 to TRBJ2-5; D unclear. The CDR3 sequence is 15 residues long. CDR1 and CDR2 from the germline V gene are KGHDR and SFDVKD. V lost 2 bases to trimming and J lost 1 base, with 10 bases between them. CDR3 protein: CATSDSSGPQETQYF. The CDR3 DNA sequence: TGTGCCACCAGTGATTCCTCCGGGCCCCAAGAGACCCAGTACTTC.

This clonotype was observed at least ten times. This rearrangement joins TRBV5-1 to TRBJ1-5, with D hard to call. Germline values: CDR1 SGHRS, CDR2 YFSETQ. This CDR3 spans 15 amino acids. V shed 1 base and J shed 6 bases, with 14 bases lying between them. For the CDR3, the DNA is TGCGCCAGCAGCTTGAGGCCTAGCCTGGGTCAGCCCCAGCATTTT. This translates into CASSLRPSLGQPQHF.

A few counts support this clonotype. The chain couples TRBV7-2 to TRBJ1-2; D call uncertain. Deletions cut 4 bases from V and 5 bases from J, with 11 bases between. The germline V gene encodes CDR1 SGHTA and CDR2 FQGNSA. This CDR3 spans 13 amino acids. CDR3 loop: CASSYDPLYGYTF. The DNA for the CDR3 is TGTGCCAGCAGCTACGACCCCCTATATGGCTACACCTTC. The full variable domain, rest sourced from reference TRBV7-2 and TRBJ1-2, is GAGVSQSPSNKVTEKGKDVELRCDPISGHTALYWYRQSLGQGLEFLIYFQGNSAPDKSGLPSDRFSAERTGGSVSTLTIQRTQQEDSAVYLCASSYDPLYGYTFGSGTRLTVV.

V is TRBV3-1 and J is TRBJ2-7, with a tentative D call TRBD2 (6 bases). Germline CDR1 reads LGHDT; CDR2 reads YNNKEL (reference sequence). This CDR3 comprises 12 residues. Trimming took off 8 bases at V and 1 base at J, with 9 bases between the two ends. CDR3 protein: CASGRGSYEQYF. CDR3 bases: TGTGCCAGCGGGCGGGGTTCCTACGAGCAGTACTTC.

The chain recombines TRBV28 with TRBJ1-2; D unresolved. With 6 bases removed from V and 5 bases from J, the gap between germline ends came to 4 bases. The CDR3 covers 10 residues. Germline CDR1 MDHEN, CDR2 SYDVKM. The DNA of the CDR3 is TGTGCCAGCAGAGGTTATGGCTACACCTTC. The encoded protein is CASRGYGYTF.

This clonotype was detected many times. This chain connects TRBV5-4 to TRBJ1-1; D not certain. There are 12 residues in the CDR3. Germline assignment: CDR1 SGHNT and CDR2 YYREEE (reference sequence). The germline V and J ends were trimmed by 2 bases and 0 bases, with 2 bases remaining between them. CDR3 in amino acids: CASSFVNTEAFF. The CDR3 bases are TGTGCCAGCAGCTTTGTGAACACTGAAGCTTTCTTT.

The CDR3 nucleotides are TGTGCCAGCAGCGTATCACTTAAGGATGGCTACACCTTC. It codes for CASSVSLKDGYTF. The chain combines TRBV9 with TRBJ1-2; D is ambiguous. V gave up 1 base and J gave up 6 bases, with 10 bases separating them. The CDR3 has 13 amino acids. Germline values: CDR1 SGDLS, CDR2 YYNGEE.

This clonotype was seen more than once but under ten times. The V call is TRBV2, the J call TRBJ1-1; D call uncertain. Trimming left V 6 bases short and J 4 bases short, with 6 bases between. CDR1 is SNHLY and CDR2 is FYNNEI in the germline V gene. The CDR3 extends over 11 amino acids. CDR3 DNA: TGTGCCAGCAGGAGGCTCACTGAAGCTTTCTTT. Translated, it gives CASRRLTEAFF.

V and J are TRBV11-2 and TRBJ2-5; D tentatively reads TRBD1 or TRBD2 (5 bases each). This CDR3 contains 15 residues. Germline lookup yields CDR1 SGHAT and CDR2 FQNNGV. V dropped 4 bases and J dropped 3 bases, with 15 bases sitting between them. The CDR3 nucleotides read TGTGCCAGCAGCTGGTCCGGGACGGAGAAAGAGACCCAGTACTTC. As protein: CASSWSGTEKETQYF.

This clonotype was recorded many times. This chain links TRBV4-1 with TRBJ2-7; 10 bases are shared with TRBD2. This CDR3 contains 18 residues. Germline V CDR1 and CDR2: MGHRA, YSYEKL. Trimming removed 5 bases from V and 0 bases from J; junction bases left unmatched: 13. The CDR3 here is CASSTLPTSGITSYEQYF. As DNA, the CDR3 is TGCGCCAGCAGCACGCTCCCTACTAGCGGGATCACCTCCTACGAGCAGTACTTC.